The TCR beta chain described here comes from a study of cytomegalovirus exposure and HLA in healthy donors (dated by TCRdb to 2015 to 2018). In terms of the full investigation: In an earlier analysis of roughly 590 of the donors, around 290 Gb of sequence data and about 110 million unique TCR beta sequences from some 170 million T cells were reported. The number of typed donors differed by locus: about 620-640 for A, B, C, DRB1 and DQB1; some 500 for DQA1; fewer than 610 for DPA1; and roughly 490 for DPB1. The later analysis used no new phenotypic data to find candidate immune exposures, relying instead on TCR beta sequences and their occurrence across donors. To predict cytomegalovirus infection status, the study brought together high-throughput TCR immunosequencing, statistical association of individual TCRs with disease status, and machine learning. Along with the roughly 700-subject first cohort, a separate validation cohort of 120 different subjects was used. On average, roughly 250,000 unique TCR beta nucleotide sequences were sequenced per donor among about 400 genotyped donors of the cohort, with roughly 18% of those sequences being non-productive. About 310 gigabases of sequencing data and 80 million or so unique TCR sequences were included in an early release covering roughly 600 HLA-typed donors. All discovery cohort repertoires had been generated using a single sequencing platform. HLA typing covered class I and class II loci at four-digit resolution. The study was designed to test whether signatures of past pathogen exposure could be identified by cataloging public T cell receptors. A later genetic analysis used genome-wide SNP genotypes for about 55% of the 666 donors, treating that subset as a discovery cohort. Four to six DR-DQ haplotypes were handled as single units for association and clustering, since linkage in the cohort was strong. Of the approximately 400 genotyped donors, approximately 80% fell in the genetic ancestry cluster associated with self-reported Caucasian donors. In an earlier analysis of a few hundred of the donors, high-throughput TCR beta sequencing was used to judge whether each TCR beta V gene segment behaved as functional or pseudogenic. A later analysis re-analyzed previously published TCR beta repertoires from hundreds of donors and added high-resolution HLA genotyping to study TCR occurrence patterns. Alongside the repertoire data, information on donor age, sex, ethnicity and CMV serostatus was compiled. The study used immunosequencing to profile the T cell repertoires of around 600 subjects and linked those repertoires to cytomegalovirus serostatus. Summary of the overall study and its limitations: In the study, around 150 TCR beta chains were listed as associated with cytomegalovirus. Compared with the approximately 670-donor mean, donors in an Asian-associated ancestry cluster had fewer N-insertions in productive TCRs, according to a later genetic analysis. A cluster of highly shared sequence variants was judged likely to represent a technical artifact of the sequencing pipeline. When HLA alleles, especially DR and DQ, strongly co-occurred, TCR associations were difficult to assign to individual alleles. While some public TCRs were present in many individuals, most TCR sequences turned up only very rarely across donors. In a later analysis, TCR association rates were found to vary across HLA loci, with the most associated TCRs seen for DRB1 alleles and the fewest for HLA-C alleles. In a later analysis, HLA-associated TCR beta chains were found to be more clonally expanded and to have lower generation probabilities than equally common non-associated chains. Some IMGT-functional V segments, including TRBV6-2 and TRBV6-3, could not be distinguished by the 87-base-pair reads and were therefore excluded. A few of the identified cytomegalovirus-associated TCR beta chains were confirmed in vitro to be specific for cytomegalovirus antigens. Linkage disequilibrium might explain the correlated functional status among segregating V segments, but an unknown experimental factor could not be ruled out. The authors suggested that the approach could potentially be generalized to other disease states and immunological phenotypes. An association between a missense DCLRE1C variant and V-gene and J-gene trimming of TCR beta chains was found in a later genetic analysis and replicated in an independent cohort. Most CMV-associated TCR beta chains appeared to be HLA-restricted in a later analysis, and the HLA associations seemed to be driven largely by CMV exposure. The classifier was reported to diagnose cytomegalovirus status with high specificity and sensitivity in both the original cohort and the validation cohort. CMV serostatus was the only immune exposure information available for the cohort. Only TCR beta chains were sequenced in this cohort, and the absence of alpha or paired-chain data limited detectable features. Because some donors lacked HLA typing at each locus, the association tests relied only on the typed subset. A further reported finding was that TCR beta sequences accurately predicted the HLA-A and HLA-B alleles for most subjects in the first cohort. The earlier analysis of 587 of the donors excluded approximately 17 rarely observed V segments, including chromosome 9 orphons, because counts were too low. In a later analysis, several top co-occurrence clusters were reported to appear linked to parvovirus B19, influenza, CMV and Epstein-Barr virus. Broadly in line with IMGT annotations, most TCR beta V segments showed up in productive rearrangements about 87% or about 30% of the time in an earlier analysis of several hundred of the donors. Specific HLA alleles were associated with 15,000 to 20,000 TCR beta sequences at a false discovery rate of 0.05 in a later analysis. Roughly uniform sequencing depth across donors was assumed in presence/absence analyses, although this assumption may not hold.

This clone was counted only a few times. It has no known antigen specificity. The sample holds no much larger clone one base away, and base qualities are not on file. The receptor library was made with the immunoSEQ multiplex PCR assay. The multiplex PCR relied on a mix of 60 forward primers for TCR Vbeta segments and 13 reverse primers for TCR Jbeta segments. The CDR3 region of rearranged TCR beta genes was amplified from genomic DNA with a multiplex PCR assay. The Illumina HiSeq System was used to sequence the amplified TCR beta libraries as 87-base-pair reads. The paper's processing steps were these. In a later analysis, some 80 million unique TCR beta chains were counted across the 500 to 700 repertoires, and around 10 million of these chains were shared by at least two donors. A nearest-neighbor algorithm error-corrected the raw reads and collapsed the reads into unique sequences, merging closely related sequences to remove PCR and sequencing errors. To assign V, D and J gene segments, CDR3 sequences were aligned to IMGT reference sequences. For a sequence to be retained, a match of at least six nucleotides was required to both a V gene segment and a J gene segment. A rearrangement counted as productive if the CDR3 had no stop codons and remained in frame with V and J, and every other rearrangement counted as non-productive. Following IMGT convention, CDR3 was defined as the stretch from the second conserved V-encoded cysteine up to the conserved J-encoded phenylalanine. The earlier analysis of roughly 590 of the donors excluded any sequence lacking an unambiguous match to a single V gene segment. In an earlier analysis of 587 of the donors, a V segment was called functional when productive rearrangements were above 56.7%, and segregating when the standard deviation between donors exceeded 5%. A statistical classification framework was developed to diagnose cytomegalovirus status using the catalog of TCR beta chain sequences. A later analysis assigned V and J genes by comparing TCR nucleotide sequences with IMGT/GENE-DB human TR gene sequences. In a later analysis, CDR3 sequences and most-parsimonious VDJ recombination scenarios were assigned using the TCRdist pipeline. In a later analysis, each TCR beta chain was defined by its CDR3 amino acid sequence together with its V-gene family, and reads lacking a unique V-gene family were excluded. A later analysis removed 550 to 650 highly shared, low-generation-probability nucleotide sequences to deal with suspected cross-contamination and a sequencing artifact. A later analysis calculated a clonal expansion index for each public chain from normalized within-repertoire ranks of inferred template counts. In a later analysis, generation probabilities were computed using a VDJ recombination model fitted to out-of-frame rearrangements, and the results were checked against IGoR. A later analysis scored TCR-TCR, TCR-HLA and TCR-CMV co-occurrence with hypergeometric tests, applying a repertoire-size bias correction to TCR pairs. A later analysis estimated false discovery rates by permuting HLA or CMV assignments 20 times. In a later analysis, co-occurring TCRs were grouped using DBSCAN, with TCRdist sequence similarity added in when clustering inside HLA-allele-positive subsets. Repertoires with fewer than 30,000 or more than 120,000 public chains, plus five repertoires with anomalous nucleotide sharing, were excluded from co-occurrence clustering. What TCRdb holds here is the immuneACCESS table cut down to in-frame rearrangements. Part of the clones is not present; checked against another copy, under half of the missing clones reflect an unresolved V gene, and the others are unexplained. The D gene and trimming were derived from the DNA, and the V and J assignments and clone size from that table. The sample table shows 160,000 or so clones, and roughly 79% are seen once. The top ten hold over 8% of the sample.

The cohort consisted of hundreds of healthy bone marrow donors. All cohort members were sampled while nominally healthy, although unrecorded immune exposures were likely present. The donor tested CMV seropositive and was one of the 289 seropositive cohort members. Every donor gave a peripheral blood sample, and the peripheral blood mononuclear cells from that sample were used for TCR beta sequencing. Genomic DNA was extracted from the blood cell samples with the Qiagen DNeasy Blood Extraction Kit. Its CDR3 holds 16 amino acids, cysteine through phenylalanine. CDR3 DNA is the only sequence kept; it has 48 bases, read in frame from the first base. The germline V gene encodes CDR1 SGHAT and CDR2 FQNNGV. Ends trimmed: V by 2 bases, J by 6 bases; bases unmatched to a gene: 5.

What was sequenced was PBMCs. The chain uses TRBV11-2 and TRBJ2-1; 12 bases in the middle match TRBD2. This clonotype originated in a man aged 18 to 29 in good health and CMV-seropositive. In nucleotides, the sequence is TGTGCCAGCAGCTTACTAGCGGGGGGGGTTTTCAATGAGCAGTTCTTC. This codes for CASSLLAGGVFNEQFF.